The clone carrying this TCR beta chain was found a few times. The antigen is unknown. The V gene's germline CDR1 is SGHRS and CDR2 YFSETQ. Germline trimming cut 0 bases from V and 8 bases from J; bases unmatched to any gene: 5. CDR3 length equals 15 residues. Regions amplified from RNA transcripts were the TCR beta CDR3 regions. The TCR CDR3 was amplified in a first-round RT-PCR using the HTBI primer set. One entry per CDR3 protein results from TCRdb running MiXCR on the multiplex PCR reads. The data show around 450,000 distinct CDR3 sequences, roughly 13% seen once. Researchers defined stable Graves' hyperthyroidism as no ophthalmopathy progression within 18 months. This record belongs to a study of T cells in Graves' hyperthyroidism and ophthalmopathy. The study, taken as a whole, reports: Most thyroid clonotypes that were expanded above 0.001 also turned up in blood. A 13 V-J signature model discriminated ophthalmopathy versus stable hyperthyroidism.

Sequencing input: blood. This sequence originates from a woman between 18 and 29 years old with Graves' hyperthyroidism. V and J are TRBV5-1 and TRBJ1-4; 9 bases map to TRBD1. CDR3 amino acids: CASSLGDRDYEKLFF. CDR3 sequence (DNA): TGCGCCAGCAGCTTGGGGGACAGGGACTACGAAAAACTGTTTTTT. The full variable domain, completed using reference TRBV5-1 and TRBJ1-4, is KAGVTQTPRYLIKTRGQQVTLSCSPISGHRSVSWYQQTPGQGLQFLFEYFSETQRNKGNFPGRFSGRQFSNSRSEMNVSTLELGDSALYLCASSLGDRDYEKLFFGSGTQLSVL.